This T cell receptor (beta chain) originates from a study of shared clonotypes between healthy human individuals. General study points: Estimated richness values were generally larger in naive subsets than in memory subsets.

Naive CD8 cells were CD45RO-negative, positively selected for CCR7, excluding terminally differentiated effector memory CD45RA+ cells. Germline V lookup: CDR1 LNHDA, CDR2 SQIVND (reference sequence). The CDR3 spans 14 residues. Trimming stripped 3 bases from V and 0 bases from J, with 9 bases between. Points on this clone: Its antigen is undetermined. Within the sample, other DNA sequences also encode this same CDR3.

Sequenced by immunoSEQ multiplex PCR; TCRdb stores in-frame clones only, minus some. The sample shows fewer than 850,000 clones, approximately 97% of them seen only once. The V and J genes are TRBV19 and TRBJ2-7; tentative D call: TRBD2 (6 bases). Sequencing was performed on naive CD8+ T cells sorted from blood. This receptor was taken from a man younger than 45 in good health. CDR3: CASSIRDSSYEQYF. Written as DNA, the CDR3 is TGTGCCAGTAGTATCCGGGACTCCTCCTACGAGCAGTACTTC.